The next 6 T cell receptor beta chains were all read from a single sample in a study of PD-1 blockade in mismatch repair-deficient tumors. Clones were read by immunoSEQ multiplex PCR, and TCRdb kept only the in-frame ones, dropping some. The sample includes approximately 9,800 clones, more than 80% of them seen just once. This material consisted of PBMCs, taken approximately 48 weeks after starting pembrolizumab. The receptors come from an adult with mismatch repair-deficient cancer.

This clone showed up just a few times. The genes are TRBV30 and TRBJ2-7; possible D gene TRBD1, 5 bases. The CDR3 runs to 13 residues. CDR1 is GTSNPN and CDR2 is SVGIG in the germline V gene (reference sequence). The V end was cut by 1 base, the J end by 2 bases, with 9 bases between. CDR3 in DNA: TGTGCCTGGAGTGGCAGGGCGGCCTACGAGCAGTACTTC. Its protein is CAWSGRAAYEQYF.

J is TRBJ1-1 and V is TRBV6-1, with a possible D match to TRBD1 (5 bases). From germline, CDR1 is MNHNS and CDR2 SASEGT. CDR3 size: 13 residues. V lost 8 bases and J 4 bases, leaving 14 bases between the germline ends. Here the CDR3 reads CASYQGSGTEAFF. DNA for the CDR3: TGTGCCAGCTACCAGGGATCGGGCACTGAAGCTTTCTTT.

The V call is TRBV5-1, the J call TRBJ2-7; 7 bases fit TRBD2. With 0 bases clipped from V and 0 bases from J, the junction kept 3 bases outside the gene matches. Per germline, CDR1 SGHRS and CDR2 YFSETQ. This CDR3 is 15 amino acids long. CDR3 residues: CASSLGGGSSYEQYF. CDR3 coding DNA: TGCGCCAGCAGCTTGGGGGGGGGTTCCTCCTACGAGCAGTACTTC. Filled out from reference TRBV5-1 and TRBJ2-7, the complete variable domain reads KAGVTQTPRYLIKTRGQQVTLSCSPISGHRSVSWYQQTPGQGLQFLFEYFSETQRNKGNFPGRFSGRQFSNSRSEMNVSTLELGDSALYLCASSLGGGSSYEQYFGPGTRLTVT.

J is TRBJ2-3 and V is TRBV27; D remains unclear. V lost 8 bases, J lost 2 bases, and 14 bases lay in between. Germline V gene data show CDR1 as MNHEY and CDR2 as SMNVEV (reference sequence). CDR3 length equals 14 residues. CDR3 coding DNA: TGTGCCAGCCTGGCAGGTCCCTACACAGATACGCAGTATTTT. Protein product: CASLAGPYTDTQYF.

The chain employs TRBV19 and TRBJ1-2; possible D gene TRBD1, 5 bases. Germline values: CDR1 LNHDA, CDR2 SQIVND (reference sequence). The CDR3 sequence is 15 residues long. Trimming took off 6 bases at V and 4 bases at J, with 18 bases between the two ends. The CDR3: CASRDGVGHFYGYTF. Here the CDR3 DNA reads TGTGCCAGTAGGGATGGGGTCGGACACTTCTATGGCTACACCTTC.

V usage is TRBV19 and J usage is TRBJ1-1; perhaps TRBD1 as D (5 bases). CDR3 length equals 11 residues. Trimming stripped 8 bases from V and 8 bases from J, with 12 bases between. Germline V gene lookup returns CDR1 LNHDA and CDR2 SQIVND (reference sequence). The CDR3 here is CASGPGLEAFF. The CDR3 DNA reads TGTGCCAGTGGCCCGGGACTGGAAGCTTTCTTT.